This TCR beta chain was captured in a study of T-cell memory formation after mild COVID-19 (TCRdb year 2021). Regarding the complete study: Most TCR sequence clusters were specific to one of the two donors. Two young, previously healthy adult volunteers made up the cohort, one male and one female. In a couple of donors, T-cell clones that expanded and contracted after mild COVID-19 were followed by sequencing TCRalpha and TCRbeta repertoires longitudinally.

Details on this clonotype: Its specific antigen is unknown. Base quality data are lacking; no much larger clone is found one base away.

Sequencing was carried out with an Illumina NovaSeq 6000. TCRalpha and TCRbeta cDNA libraries were built by 5'RACE with constant-segment primers, adding sample barcodes and unique molecular identifiers. RNA was extracted from every sample with Trizol reagent. Libraries were amplified in two PCR steps, with a second sample barcode and Illumina TruSeq adapters added in the second step. The libraries were sequenced on an Illumina NovaSeq using 2 x 150 bp paired-end reads. Processing in the source paper ran as follows. Demultiplexing of reads and collapsing into UMI-guided consensus sequences were performed with migec v1.2.7. Using mixcr v2.1.11, the UMI consensuses were aligned to TRA and TRB V and J templates and assembled into clonotypes. Clonotypes were classified as expanded or contracted when called significant by both edgeR and NoisET, with noise models trained on biological replicates. For edgeR calls, a false discovery rate-adjusted p below 0.01 and a log2 fold-change threshold of 1 were applied. PCA with hierarchical clustering of max-normalized trajectories of the 1000 most abundant clonotypes was used as exploratory dynamics analysis. The CD4 or CD8 phenotype of responding clones was assigned using the separately sequenced CD4+ and CD8+ repertoires. Clones were called with MiXCR by TCRdb after fastp trimmed the public reads at Q25, and only in-frame beta chains were retained. Rows merge per CDR3 protein into single entries with the most common DNA and genes. The V and J calls reflect TCRdb's pipeline rather than the authors' work. The sample table records 140,000 to 150,000 distinct CDR3 sequences; almost 25% of these occur just once. The ten largest clones add up to less than 25% of the sample.

Study-wide findings and limitations: Only two mild cases were covered by the study, and larger cohorts that include severe cases with pre-infection samples were considered necessary. Clones that contracted from day 15 to 85 showed balanced CD4/CD8 phenotypes, whereas a second wave of clones that expanded from day 15 to 37 leaned towards CD4+. SARS-CoV-2 specificity was not confirmed for the second-wave clones peaking on day 37. Some responding clones were detected in pre-infection memory, which suggested that pre-existing cross-reactive memory T cells had joined the SARS-CoV-2 response. Contracting CD4+ clones appeared mostly in the CM and EM memory subsets, whereas CD8+ clones were enriched in EMRA.

PBMCs were isolated by Ficoll-Paque density gradient centrifugation. Material for sequencing was PBMCs or a T cell subset sorted from them (not recorded which). This receptor was identified in an adult woman who had mild COVID-19 (a few samples of this study predate the infection). The sample titles of this study are shuffled in the database, so cell type and time point are left out; the donor was told from shared clones.

The DNA sequence is TGTGCCAGCAGTGCTCCCGGACGGAACTATGGCTACACCTTC. This translates into CASSAPGRNYGYTF. The rearrangement combines TRBV6-5 with TRBJ1-2; the D gene identity is not certain. Trimming costs V 5 bases and J 2 bases, and their ends lie 12 bases apart. The CDR3 goes from the cysteine to the phenylalanine over 14 residues. Only the CDR3 portion is preserved as DNA: 42 bases, with reading frame beginning at the first base. CDR1 and CDR2 were assigned from the germline V gene as MNHEY and SVGAGI.